This T cell receptor (beta chain) was recovered during a study of T-cell reconstitution after alpha-beta-depleted transplantation in children. The table lists this clonotype with a few counts. No antigen is known for it. This CDR3 is 17 amino acids long. Germline lookup yields CDR1 LGHNA and CDR2 YSLEER. The V end was cut by 0 bases, the J end by 4 bases, with 16 bases between. Study outcomes and limitations: For some patients, TCRbeta diversity was high at day 60 because of recipient T cells and thymic progenitors that survived. Several hundred expanded graft clones reportedly were the source of alpha-beta T cells about two months after transplant. A year had passed since transplant, and T-cell counts and diversity by then came mostly from newly produced T cells.

Preparation of the TCRbeta library was carried out with unique molecular identifiers. Each CDR3 protein gets one entry after TCRdb re-called the PCR reads with MiXCR. The sample yields 450,000 to 550,000 distinct CDR3 sequences, roughly an eighth seen once. The rearrangement uses TRBV4-3 and TRBJ1-5; perhaps TRBD1 as D (6 bases). The sample here was PBMCs, mostly from graft donor cells, taken 180 days after TCRalphabeta/CD19-depleted stem cell transplant. The receptor comes from a female patient aged 2 to 10 who had a stem cell transplant for aplastic anemia, so the T cells may come from the graft donor. As DNA, the CDR3 is TGCGCCAGCAGCCAAGATTGGCCCCGACAGGATAATCAGCCCCAGCATTTT. Encoded protein: CASSQDWPRQDNQPQHF.